This T cell receptor (beta chain) was identified during a study of blood T cells in healthy people across ages. Concerning this clonotype: Its antigen remains unknown.

Whole-study results and caveats: There were more naive CD4+ cells and higher diversity in long-lived donors than in aged donors.

Per the germline V gene, CDR1 is SEHNR and CDR2 is FQNEAQ (reference sequence). J gave up 1 base and V 4 bases, and 4 bases lay outside the gene matches. This CDR3 comprises 14 residues. The use of a sample-barcoded 5' primer and a J-beta primer mix characterized a second PCR of about 6 to 12 cycles. One entry per CDR3 protein, called by TCRdb with MiXCR from the 5' RACE reads. The repertoire holds about 780,000 distinct CDR3 sequences, with more than 35% as singletons. Sequencing was done on a sample of blood. This chain connects TRBV7-9 to TRBJ2-7, with 7 bases aligning to TRBD2. This receptor was obtained from a man older than 75 in good health. In DNA form, the CDR3 reads TGTGCCAGCAGCTCCGCAGCGGGGTCCTACGAGCAGTACTTC. Protein product: CASSSAAGSYEQYF.